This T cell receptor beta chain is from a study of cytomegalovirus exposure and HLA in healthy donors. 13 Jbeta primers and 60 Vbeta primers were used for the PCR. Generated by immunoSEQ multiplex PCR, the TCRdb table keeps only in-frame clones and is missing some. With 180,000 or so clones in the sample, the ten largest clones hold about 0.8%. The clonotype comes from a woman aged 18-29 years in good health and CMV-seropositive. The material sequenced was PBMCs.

The CDR3 protein is CASSFQGEGPQHF. CDR3 sequence (DNA): TGTGCCAGCAGCTTTCAAGGGGAAGGGCCCCAGCATTTT. The chain carries TRBV7-2 and TRBJ1-5, with a possible D match to TRBD1 (5 bases). This CDR3 is 13 amino acids long. V lost 3 bases, J lost 9 bases, and 12 bases lay in between. Germline lookup yields CDR1 SGHTA and CDR2 FQGNSA.